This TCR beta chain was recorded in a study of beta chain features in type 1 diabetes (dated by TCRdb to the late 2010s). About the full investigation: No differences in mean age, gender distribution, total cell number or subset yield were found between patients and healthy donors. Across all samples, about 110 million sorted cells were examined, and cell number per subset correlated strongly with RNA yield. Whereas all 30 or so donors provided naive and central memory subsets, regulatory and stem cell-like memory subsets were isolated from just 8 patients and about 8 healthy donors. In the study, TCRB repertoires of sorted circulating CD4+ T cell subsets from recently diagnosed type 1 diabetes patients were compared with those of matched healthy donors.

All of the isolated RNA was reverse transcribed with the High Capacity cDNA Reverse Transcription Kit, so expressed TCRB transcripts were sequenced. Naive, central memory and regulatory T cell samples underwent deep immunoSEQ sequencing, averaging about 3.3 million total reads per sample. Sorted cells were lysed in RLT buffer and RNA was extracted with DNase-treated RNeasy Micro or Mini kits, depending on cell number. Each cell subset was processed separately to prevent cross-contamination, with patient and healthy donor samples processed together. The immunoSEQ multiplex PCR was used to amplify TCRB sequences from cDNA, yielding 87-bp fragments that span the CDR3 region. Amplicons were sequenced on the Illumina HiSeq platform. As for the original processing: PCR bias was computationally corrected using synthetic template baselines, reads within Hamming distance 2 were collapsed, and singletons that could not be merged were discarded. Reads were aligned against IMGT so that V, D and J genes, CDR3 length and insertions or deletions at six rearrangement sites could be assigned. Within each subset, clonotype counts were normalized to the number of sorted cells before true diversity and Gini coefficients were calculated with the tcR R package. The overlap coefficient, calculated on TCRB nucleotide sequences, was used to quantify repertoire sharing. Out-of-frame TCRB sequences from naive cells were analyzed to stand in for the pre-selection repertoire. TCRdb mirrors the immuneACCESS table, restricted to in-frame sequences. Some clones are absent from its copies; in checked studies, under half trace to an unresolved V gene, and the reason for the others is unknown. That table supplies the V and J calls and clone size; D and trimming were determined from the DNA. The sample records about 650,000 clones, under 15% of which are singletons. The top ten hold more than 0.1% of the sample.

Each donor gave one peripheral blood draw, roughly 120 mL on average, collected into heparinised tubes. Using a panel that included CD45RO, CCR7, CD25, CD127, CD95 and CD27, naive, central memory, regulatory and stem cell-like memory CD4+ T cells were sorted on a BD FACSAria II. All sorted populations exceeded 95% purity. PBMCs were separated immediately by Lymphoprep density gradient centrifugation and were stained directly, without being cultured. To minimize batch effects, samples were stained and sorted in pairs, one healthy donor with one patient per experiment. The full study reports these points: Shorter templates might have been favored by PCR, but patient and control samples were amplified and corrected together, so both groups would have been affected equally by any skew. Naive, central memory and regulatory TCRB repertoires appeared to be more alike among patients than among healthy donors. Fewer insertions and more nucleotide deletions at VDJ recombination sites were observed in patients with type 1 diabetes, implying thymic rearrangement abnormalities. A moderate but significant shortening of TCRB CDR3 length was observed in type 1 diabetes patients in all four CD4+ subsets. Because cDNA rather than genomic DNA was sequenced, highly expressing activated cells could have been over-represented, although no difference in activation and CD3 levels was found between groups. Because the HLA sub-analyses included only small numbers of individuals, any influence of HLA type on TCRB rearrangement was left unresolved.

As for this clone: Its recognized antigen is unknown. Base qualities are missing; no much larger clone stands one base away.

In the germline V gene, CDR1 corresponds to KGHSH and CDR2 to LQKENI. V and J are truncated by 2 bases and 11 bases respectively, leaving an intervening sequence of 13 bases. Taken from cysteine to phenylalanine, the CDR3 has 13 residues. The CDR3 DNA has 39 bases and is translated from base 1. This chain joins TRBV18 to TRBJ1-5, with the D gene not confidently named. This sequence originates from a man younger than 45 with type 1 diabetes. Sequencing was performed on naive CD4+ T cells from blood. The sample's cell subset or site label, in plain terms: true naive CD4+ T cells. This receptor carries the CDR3 CASSPSGARAQHF. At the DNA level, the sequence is TGTGCCAGCTCACCATCTGGCGCGAGGGCCCAGCATTTT.